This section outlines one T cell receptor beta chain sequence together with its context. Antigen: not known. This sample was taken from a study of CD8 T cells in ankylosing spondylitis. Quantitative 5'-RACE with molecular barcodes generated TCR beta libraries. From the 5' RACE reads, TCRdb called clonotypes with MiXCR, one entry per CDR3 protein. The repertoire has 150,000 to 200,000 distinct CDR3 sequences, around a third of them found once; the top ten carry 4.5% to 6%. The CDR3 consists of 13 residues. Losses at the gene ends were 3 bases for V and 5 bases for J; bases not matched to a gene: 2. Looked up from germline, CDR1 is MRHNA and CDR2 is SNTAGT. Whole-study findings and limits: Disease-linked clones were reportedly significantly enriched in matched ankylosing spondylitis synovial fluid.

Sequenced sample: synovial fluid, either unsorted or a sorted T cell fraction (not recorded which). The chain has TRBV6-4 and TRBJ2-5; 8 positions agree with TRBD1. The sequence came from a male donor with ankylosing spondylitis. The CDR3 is CASSERTGETQYF. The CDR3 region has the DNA TGTGCCAGCAGTGAACGGACAGGGGAGACCCAGTACTTC.